The 20 T cell receptor beta chains below come from one sample, sequenced in a study of blood T cell repertoires in COVID-19 (TCRdb year 2020). The method was the immunoSEQ multiplex PCR assay. TCRdb re-hosts the immuneACCESS table, in-frame sequences only. Its copies lack some clones; in the studies checked, an unresolved V gene accounts for under half of them, and the cause for the rest is not known. The sample profile shows 160,000 or so clones; roughly nine tenths of them were found once. The top ten constitute under 5% of the sample. Input material: peripheral blood. Receptors originate from a woman in her 70s with acute or convalescent COVID-19.

The chain joins TRBV19 to TRBJ2-7; 8 nucleotides agree with TRBD1. Germline V gives CDR1 LNHDA, CDR2 SQIVND (reference sequence). V was clipped by 2 bases and J by 3 bases; unmatched bases: 6. The CDR3 extends over 15 amino acids. The CDR3 DNA reads TGTGCCAGTAGTATAAGGACAGGGAGGAACTACGAGCAGTACTTC. It yields the protein CASSIRTGRNYEQYF.

This clone was detected only once. The V and J genes are TRBV29-1 and TRBJ1-2, with 7 bases aligning to TRBD1. The CDR3 length is 11 residues. The J segment lost 5 bases and the V segment lost 6 bases, leaving 3 bases of the junction unmatched. In germline, CDR1 is SQVTM, CDR2 ANQGSEA. CDR3 sequence: CSVLTGYGYTF. CDR3 nucleotide sequence: TGCAGCGTCCTGACAGGGTATGGCTACACCTTC. The variable domain in full, completed from reference TRBV29-1 and TRBJ1-2, reads SAVISQKPSRDICQRGTSLTIQCQVDSQVTMMFWYRQQPGQSLTLIATANQGSEATYESGFVIDKFPISRPNLTFSTLTVSNMSPEDSSIYLCSVLTGYGYTFGSGTRLTVV.

V and J are TRBV5-5 and TRBJ2-7; a possible D gene is TRBD1 (5 bases). This CDR3 contains 15 residues. The germline V gene encodes CDR1 SGHKS and CDR2 YYEKEE (reference sequence). V was trimmed by 2 bases and J by 1 base, leaving 13 bases between them. In DNA form, the CDR3 reads TGTGCCAGCAGCTTTATCGTAGGGGAATCCTACGAGCAGTACTTC. Amino acids: CASSFIVGESYEQYF.

For the CDR3, the DNA is TGTGCTAGTGGCAGCGAGCCAGGGCGGTATGGCTACACCTTC. This codes for CASGSEPGRYGYTF. The J gene is TRBJ1-2, the V gene TRBV12-5; D possibly corresponds to TRBD1 (5 bases). V was clipped by 6 bases and J by 5 bases, with 16 bases between them. Germline CDR1 reads LGHNT; CDR2 reads FRNRAP. The CDR3 totals 14 residues.

This chain connects TRBV9 to TRBJ2-2, with TRBD2 matching over 8 bases. Germline-derived CDR1 and CDR2 are SGDLS and YYNGEE. Trimming took 1 base from V and 5 from J; bases not matched to a gene: 4. CDR3 length: 15 amino acids. CDR3 amino acids: CASSVRTGGTGELFF. CDR3 DNA sequence: TGTGCCAGCAGCGTACGAACGGGAGGGACCGGGGAGCTGTTTTTT.

The gene calls are TRBV10-3 and TRBJ2-3; 8 positions match TRBD2. The germline CDR1 and CDR2 sequences are ENHRY and SYGVKD. V gave up 8 bases and J gave up 4 bases; unmatched junction bases: 8. The CDR3 sequence is 14 residues long. The CDR3 DNA is TGTGCCATCGGAAATAGCGGGGCATCAGATACGCAGTATTTT. It specifies CAIGNSGASDTQYF.

V is TRBV30 and J is TRBJ1-5; D is undetermined. Germline CDR1 GTSNPN, CDR2 SVGIG (reference sequence). V lost 4 bases and J lost 4, with 14 bases in between. The CDR3 runs to 14 residues. The CDR3 DNA reads as TGTGCCTGGAACAAAGACACAACTAATCAGCCCCAGCATTTT. It specifies CAWNKDTTNQPQHF.

The chain recombines TRBV11-2 with TRBJ2-5; 13 bases are shared with TRBD2. V lost 0 bases, J lost 5 bases, and 9 bases stayed unmatched. Germline values: CDR1 SGHAT, CDR2 FQNNGV. This CDR3 comprises 18 residues. This CDR3 is CASSLELLAGGPGETQYF. The CDR3 coding sequence is TGTGCCAGCAGCTTAGAGTTACTAGCGGGGGGGCCGGGGGAGACCCAGTACTTC.

This clone was counted a few times. The chain links TRBV4-3 to TRBJ1-1; D call uncertain. CDR3 size: 15 residues. CDR1 is LGHNA, CDR2 YSLEER, per germline. Trimming shortened V by 3 bases and J by 11 bases, and 22 bases separated the two germline ends. This chain's CDR3 is CASSHRTDAGDWAFF. In DNA, the CDR3 is TGCGCCAGCAGCCACCGCACGGATGCGGGCGATTGGGCTTTCTTT.

The J gene is TRBJ1-2, the V gene TRBV6-5; possible D gene TRBD1, 6 bases. There are 14 residues in the CDR3. Deletions cut 6 bases from V and 4 bases from J, with 15 bases between. Germline V gene data show CDR1 as MNHEY and CDR2 as SVGAGI. The chain's CDR3 is CASRGAGVAYGYTF. The CDR3 DNA sequence: TGTGCCAGCAGGGGGGCCGGGGTCGCCTATGGCTACACCTTC.

V is TRBV2 and J is TRBJ1-4; D remains ambiguous. Germline CDR1 reads SNHLY; CDR2 reads FYNNEI. V was trimmed by 6 bases and J by 0 bases, leaving 8 bases between them. The CDR3 is 14 amino acids. CDR3 coding DNA: TGTGCCAGCAGCCAATTTGCAACTAATGAAAAACTGTTTTTT. Its translation: CASSQFATNEKLFF.

V and J are TRBV7-9 and TRBJ1-1; 7 bases map to TRBD1. The CDR3 has 15 residues. Germline CDR1 reads SEHNR; CDR2 reads FQNEAQ (reference sequence). Losses at the gene ends were 1 base for V and 0 bases for J; bases not matched to a gene: 2. The CDR3 coding sequence is TGTGCCAGCAGCTTAGGGGGACAGTTGAACACTGAAGCTTTCTTT. Its translation is CASSLGGQLNTEAFF. Looking up the rest from reference TRBV7-9 and TRBJ1-1 gives the full variable domain: DTGVSQNPRHKITKRGQNVTFRCDPISEHNRLYWYRQTLGQGPEFLTYFQNEAQLEKSRLLSDRFSAERPKGSFSTLEIQRTEQGDSAMYLCASSLGGQLNTEAFFGQGTRLTVV.

DNA of the CDR3: TGTGCCAGCTCACCCCAGACAGGGGGCCCCTACGAGCAGTACTTC. Its translation is CASSPQTGGPYEQYF. V gene TRBV18 combines with J gene TRBJ2-7; 10 bases are shared with TRBD1. The CDR3 spans 15 residues. The V gene's germline CDR1 is KGHSH and CDR2 LQKENI. With V trimmed by 3 bases and J by 2 bases, 4 bases remained unmatched.

CDR3 DNA sequence: TGTGCCAGCTCCCAAGACAGGGTTGTGCAGCCCCAGCATTTT. Translated, it gives CASSQDRVVQPQHF. V usage is TRBV18 and J usage is TRBJ1-5; 7 nucleotides agree with TRBD1. Germline V gene sequence: CDR1 KGHSH, CDR2 LQKENI. The V segment lost 6 bases and the J segment 7 bases; nucleotides outside the gene matches: 9. The CDR3 has 14 amino acids.

V usage is TRBV10-3 and J usage is TRBJ2-2; the match to TRBD2 covers 7 bases. The CDR3 contains 15 residues. Unmatched junction bases numbered 13, after V lost 8 bases and J lost 7 bases. The germline V gene encodes CDR1 ENHRY and CDR2 SYGVKD. The CDR3 reads CAISPREAAGGELFF. The CDR3 DNA is TGTGCCATCTCTCCACGGGAGGCGGCAGGCGGGGAGCTGTTTTTT.

This clone was detected only once. The chain carries TRBV27 and TRBJ2-2; D is perhaps TRBD1 (5 bases). The CDR3 has 13 residues. Germline assignment: CDR1 MNHEY and CDR2 SMNVEV (reference sequence). V was pared by 6 bases and J by 7 bases, with 12 bases between. The chain's CDR3 is CASSPDRYGELFF. The CDR3 DNA sequence: TGTGCCAGCAGCCCAGACAGATACGGGGAGCTGTTTTTT.

The chain combines TRBV11-2 with TRBJ1-2; weak D call: TRBD1 (6 bases). Germline CDR1 reads SGHAT; CDR2 reads FQNNGV. This CDR3 is 15 amino acids long. V was pared by 3 bases and J by 0 bases, with 11 bases between. The CDR3, as DNA: TGTGCCAGCAGCTTGGGCAGGGGCCCTAACTATGGCTACACCTTC. Amino acid sequence: CASSLGRGPNYGYTF.

The chain has TRBV20-1 and TRBJ2-7; the match to TRBD1 covers 7 bases. Trimming took 5 bases from V and 4 from J; bases not matched to a gene: 2. The CDR3 is 11 residues long. Per the germline V gene, CDR1 is DFQATT and CDR2 is SNEGSKA (reference sequence). The CDR3 loop is CSAGTAYEQYF. CDR3 DNA sequence: TGCAGTGCTGGGACAGCTTACGAGCAGTACTTC.

The chain has TRBV7-8 and TRBJ1-6; D is possibly TRBD1 (6 bases). Germline CDR1 SGHVS, CDR2 FQNEAQ. This CDR3 region has 15 residues. V was shortened by 2 bases and J by 5 bases, with 10 bases between the two germline ends. The CDR3 DNA reads TGTGCCAGCAGCTTATTGGGACAAGATAATTCACCCCTCCACTTT. This translates into CASSLLGQDNSPLHF.

This clone was seen only once. The J gene is TRBJ2-7, the V gene TRBV5-1; TRBD1 agrees at 11 bases. The CDR3 runs 15 residues. The germline gives CDR1 SGHRS, CDR2 YFSETQ. V was clipped by 4 bases and J by 3 bases; unmatched bases: 6. The CDR3 bases are TGCGCCAGCAGCAAAATCGGGACAGGGGGCTACGAGCAGTACTTC. Protein: CASSKIGTGGYEQYF.